This T cell receptor (beta chain) was observed in a study of spatial heterogeneity in lung cancer. TCRdb analysed the 5' RACE reads with MiXCR anew, one entry per CDR3 protein. Here the sample spans around 110,000 distinct CDR3 sequences, more than 10% being singletons. The germline V gene has CDR1 WSHSY and CDR2 SAAADI. V was shortened by 2 bases and J by 1 base, with 15 bases between the two germline ends. The CDR3 consists of 18 residues. The time point was: blood at routine non-recurrence follow-up after resection. Sequencing covered unsorted whole RNA taken from tumor, nontumor lung or frozen PBMC. Many counts were recorded for this clonotype.

V is TRBV10-2 and J is TRBJ2-6, with a possible D match to TRBD1 (7 bases). Sequenced here: PBMCs, sampled at follow-up. The sequence derives from a male donor with early-stage non-small cell lung cancer. The CDR3 reads CASSEIGRGTSGANVLTF. CDR3 DNA: TGCGCCAGCAGTGAGATAGGCAGGGGGACTTCTGGGGCCAACGTCCTGACTTTC.